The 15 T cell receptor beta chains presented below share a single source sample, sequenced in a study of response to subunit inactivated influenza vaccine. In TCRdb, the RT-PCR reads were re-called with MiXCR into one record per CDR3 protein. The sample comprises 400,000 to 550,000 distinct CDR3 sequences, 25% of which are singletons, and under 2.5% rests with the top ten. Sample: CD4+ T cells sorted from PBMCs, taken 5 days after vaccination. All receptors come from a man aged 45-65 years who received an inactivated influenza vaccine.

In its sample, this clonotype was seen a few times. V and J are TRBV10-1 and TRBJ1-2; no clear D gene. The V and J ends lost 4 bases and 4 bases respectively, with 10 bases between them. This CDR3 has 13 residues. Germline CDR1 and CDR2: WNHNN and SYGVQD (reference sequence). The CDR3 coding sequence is TGCGCCAGCAGTGGGGCAGGAGGCTATGGCTACACCTTC. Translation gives CASSGAGGYGYTF.

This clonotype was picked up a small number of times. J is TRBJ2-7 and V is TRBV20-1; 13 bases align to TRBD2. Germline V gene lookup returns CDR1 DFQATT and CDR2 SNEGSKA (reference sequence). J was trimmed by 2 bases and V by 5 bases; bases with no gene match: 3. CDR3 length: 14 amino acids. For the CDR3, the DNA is TGCAGTGCTGCCACTAGCGGGGGGGCCTACGAGCAGTACTTC. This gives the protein CSAATSGGAYEQYF.

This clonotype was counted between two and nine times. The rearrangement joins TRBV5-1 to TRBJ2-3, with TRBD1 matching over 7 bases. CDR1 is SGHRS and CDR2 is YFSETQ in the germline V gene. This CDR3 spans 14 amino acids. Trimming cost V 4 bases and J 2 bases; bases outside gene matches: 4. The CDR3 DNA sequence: TGCGCCAGCAGCATAGGACAGGCCACAGATACGCAGTATTTT. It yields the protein CASSIGQATDTQYF.

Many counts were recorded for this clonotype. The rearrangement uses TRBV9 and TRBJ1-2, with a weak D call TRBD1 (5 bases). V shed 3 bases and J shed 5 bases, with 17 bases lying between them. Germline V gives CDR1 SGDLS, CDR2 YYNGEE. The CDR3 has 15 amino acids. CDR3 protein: CASSGPRGGLYGYTF. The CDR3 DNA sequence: TGTGCCAGCAGCGGCCCTCGCGGGGGACTGTATGGCTACACCTTC.

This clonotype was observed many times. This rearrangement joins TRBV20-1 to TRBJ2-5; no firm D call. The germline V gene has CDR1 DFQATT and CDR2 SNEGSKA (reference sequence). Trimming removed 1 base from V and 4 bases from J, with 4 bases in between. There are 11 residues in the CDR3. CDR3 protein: CSARAGETQYF. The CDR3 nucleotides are TGCAGTGCTAGAGCCGGAGAGACCCAGTACTTC.

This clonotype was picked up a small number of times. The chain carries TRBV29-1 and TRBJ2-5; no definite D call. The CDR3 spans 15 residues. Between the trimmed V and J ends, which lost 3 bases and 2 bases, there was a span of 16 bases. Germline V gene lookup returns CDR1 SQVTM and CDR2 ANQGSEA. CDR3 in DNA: TGCAGCGTTGAGCGTGGTAGGGTGGGGCAAGAGACCCAGTACTTC. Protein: CSVERGRVGQETQYF. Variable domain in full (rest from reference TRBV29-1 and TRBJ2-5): SAVISQKPSRDICQRGTSLTIQCQVDSQVTMMFWYRQQPGQSLTLIATANQGSEATYESGFVIDKFPISRPNLTFSTLTVSNMSPEDSSIYLCSVERGRVGQETQYFGPGTRLLVL.

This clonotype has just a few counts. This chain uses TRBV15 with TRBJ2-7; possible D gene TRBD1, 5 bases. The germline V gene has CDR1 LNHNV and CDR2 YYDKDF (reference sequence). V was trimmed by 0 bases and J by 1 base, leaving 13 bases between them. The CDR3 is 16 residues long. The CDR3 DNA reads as TGTGCCACCAGCAGAGACGTCAGGGATCCTTCCTACGAGCAGTACTTC. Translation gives CATSRDVRDPSYEQYF.

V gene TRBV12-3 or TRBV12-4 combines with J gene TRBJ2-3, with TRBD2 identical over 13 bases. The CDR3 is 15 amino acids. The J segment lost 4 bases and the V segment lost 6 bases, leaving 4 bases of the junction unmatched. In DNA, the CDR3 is TGTGCCAGCAGCGCGACTAGCGGGAGGTCAGATACGCAGTATTTT. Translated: CASSATSGRSDTQYF.

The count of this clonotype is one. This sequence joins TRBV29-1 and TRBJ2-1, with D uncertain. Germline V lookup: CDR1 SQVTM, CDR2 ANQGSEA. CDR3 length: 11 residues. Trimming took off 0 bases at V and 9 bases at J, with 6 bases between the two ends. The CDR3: CSVEDISEQFF. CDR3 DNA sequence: TGCAGCGTTGAAGATATAAGTGAGCAGTTCTTC.

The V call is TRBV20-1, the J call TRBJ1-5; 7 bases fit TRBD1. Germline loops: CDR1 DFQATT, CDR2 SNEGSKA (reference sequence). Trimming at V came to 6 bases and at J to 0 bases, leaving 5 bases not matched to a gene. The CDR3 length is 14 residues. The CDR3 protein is CSAYRGPSNQPQHF. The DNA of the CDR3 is TGCAGTGCATATAGGGGGCCTAGCAATCAGCCCCAGCATTTT.

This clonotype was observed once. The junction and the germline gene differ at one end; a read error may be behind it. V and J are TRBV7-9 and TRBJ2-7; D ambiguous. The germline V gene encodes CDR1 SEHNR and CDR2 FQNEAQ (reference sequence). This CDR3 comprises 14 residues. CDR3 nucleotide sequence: TGTGCCAGCAGCTTAGGCTCCGGGCAGATCGAGGAGTACTTC. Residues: CASSLGSGQIEEYF.

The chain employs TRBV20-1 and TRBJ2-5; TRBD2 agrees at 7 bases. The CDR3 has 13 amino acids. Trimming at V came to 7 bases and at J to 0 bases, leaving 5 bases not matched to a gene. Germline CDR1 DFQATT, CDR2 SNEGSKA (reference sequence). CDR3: CSGSGVNQETQYF. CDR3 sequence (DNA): TGCAGTGGGAGCGGGGTGAACCAAGAGACCCAGTACTTC.

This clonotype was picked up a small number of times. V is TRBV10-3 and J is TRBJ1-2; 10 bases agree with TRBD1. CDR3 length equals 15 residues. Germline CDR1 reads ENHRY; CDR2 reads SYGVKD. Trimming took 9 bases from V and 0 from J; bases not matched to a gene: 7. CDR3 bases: TGTGCCATTACCCGGGACAGGGGATCTAACTATGGCTACACCTTC. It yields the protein CAITRDRGSNYGYTF.

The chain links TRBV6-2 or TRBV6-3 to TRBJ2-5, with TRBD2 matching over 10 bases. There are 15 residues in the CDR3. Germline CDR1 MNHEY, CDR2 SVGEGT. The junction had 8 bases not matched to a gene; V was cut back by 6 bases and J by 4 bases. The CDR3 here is CASSFRSGGRETQYF. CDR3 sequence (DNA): TGTGCCAGCAGCTTTCGTAGCGGGGGGCGAGAGACCCAGTACTTC.

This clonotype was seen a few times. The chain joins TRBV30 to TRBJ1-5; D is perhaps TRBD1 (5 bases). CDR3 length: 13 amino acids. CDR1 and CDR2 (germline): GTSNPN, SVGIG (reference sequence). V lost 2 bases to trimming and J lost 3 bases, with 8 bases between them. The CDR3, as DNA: TGTGCCTGGAGTTGGGGGTTCAATCAGCCCCAGCATTTT. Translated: CAWSWGFNQPQHF. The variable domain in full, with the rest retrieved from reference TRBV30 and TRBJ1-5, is SQTIHQWPATLVQPVGSPLSLECTVEGTSNPNLYWYRQAAGRGLQLLFYSVGIGQISSEVPQNLSASRPQDRQFILSSKKLLLSDSGFYLCAWSWGFNQPQHFGDGTRLSIL.